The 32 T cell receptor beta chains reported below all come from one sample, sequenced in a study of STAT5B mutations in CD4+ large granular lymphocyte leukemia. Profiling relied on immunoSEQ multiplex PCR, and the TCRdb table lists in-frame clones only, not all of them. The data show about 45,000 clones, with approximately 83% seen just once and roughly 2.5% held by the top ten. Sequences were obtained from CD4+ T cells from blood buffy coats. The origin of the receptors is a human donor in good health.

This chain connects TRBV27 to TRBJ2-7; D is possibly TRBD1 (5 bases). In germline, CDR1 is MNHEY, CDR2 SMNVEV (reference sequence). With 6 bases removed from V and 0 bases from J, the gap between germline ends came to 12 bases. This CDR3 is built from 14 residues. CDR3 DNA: TGTGCCAGCAGACGACAGATGGGCTCCTACGAGCAGTACTTC. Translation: CASRRQMGSYEQYF.

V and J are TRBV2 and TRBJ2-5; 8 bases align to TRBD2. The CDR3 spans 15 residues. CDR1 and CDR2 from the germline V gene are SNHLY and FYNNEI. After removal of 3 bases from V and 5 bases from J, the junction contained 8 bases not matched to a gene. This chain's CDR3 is CASSDDAGGGETQYF. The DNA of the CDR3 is TGTGCCAGCAGTGATGATGCGGGGGGTGGTGAGACCCAGTACTTC.

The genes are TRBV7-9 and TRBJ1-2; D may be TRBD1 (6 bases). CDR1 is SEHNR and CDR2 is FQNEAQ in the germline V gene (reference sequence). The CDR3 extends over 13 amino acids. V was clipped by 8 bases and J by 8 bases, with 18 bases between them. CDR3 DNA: TGTGCCAGCCAGGGGTGGGGGCAAGGGGGCTACACCTTC. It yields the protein CASQGWGQGGYTF.

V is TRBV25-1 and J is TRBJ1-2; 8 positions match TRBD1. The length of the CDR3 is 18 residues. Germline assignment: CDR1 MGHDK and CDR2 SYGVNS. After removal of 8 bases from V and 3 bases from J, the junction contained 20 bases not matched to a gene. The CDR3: CASRGSRPTGGKDYGYTF. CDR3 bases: TGTGCCAGCCGAGGGTCCCGTCCAACAGGGGGGAAAGACTATGGCTACACCTTC.

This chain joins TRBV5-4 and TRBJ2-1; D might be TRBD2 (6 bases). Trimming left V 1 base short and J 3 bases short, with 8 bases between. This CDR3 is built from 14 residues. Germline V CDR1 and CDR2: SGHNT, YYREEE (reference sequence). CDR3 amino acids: CASSLFGGYNEQFF. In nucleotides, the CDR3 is TGTGCCAGCAGCTTGTTCGGGGGCTACAATGAGCAGTTCTTC.

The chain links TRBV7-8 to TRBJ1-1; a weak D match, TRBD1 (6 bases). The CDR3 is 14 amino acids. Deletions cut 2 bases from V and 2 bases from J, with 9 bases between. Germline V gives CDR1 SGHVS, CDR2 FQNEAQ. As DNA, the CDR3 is TGTGCCAGCAGCTTACAACAGGGTAACACTGAAGCTTTCTTT. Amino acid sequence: CASSLQQGNTEAFF.

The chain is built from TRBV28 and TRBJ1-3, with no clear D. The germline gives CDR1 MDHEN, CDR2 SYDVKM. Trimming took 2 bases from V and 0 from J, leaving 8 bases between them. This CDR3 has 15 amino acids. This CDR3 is CASSLLSGSGNTIYF. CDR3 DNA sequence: TGTGCCAGCAGTTTACTCTCAGGCTCTGGAAACACCATATATTTT.

The DNA of the CDR3 is TGTGCCATAGCTCCCACCGCCTACAATGAGCAGTTCTTC. Translation: CAIAPTAYNEQFF. The chain joins TRBV10-3 to TRBJ2-1; D call uncertain. The CDR3 sequence is 13 residues long. Trimming took off 9 bases at V and 2 bases at J, with 11 bases between the two ends. Germline CDR1 is ENHRY and CDR2 is SYGVKD.

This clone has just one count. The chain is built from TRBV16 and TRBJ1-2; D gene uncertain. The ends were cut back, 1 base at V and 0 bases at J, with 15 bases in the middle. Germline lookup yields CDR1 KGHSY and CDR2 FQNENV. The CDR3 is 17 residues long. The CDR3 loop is CASSQFNSGNSNYGYTF. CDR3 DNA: TGTGCCAGCAGCCAATTTAACAGCGGAAATTCTAACTATGGCTACACCTTC.

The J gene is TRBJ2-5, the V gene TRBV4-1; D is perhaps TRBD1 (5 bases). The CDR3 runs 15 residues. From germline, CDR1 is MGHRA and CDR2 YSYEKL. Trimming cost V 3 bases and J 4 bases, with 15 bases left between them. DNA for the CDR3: TGCGCCAGCAGCCAGGATGCAGGGTTTCGAGAGACCCAGTACTTC. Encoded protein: CASSQDAGFRETQYF.

The CDR3 loop reads CASTSEGTQGLNYGYTF. The CDR3 DNA reads TGTGCCAGTACTTCAGAGGGTACCCAGGGTTTGAACTATGGCTACACCTTC. The chain recombines TRBV19 with TRBJ1-2; D possibly corresponds to TRBD1 (5 bases). This CDR3 spans 17 amino acids. Looked up from germline, CDR1 is LNHDA and CDR2 is SQIVND (reference sequence). The V gene lost 7 bases and the J gene lost 2 bases, with 23 bases spanning the gap.

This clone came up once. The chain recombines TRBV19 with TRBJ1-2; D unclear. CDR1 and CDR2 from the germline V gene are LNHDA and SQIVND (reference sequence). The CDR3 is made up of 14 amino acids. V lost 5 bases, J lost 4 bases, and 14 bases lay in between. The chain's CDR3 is CASSDGPRGYGYTF. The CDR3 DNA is TGTGCCAGTAGTGACGGGCCTCGGGGCTATGGCTACACCTTC.

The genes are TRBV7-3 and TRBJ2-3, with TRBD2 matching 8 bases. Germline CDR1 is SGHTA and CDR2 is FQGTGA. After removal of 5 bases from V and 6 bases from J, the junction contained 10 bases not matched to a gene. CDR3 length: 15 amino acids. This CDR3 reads CASSASGTSSDTQYF. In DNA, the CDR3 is TGTGCCAGCAGCGCCTCCGGGACTAGTAGCGATACGCAGTATTTT. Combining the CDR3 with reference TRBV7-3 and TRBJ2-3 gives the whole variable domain GAGVSQTPSNKVTEKGKYVELRCDPISGHTALYWYRQSLGQGPEFLIYFQGTGAADDSGLPNDRFFAVRPEGSVSTLKIQRTERGDSAVYLCASSASGTSSDTQYFGPGTRLTVL.

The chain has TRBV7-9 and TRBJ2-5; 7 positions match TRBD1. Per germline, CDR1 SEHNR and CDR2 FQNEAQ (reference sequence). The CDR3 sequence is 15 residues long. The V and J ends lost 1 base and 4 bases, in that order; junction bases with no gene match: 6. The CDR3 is CASSLGGTARETQYF. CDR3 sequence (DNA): TGTGCCAGCAGCTTAGGGGGGACAGCCCGAGAGACCCAGTACTTC.

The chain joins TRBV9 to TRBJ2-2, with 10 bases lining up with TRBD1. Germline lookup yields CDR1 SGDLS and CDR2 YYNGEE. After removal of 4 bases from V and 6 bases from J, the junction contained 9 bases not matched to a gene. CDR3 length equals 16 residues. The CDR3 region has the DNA TGTGCCAGCAGCCCCGTGGGACAGGGGAGGCCCGGGGAGCTGTTTTTT. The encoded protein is CASSPVGQGRPGELFF.

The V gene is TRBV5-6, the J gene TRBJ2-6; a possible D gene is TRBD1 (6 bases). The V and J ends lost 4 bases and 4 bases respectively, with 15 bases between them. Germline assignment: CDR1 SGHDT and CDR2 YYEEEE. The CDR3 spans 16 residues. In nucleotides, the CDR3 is TGTGCCAGCAGCCCAGTACAGGGATCCGGGGCCAACGTCCTGACTTTC. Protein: CASSPVQGSGANVLTF.

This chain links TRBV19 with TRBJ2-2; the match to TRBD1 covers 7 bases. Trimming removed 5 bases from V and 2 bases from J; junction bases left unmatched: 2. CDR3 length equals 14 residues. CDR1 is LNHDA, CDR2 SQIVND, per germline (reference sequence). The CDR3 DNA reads TGTGCCAGTAGTCGGACAGGTAACACCGGGGAGCTGTTTTTT. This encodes CASSRTGNTGELFF.

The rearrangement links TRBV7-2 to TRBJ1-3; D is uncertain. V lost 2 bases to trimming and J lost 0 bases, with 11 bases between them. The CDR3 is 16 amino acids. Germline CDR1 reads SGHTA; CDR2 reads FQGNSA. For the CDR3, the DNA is TGTGCCAGCAGCTTAAGCTGGGCCAGCTCTGGAAACACCATATATTTT. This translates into CASSLSWASSGNTIYF.

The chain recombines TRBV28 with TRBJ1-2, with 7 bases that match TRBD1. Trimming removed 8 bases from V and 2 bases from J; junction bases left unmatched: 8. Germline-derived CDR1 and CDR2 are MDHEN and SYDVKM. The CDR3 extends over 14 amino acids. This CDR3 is CASVGQDENYGYTF. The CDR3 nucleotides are TGTGCCAGCGTTGGACAGGATGAAAACTATGGCTACACCTTC.

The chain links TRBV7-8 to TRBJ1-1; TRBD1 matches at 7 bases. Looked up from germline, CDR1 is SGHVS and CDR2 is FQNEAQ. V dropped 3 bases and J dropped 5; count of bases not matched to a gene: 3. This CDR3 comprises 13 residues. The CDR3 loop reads CASSFQGETEAFF. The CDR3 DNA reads TGTGCCAGCAGCTTCCAGGGGGAGACTGAAGCTTTCTTT.

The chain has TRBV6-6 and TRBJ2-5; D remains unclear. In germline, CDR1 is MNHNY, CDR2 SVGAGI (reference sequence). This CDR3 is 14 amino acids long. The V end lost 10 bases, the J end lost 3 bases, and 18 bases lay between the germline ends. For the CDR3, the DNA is TGTGCCATCTCCCCCCTAGGAAAAAAAGAGACCCAGTACTTC. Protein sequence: CAISPLGKKETQYF.

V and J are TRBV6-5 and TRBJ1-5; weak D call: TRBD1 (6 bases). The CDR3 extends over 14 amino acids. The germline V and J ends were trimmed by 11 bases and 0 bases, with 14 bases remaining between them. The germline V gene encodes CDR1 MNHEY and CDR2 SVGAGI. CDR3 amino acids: CASRGGNSNQPQHF. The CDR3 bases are TGTGCCTCCCGGGGGGGCAATAGCAATCAGCCCCAGCATTTT.

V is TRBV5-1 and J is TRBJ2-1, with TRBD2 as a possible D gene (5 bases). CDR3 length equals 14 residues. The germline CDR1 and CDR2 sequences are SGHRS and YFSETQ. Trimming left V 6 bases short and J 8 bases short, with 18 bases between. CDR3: CASIEGDMVDEQFF. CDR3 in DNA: TGCGCCAGCATTGAGGGAGACATGGTAGATGAGCAGTTCTTC.

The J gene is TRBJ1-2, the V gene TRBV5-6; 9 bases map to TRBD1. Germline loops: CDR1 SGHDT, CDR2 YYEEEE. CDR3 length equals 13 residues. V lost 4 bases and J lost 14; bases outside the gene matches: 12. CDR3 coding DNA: TGTGCCAGCAGCATTCCGGGACAGGGCACCGAGACCTTC. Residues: CASSIPGQGTETF.

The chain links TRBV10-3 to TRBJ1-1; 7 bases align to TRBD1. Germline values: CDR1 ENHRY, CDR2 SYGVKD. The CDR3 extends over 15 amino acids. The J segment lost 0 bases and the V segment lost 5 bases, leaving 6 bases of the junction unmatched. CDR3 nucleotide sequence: TGTGCCATCAGTCCCTTGGACAGGATGAACACTGAAGCTTTCTTT. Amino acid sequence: CAISPLDRMNTEAFF.

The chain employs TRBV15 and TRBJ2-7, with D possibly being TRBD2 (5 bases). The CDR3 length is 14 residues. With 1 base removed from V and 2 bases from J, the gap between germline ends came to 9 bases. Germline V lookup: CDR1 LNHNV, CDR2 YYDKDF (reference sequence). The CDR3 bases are TGTGCCACCAGCAGAGTCAGAGGGACCTACGAGCAGTACTTC. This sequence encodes CATSRVRGTYEQYF.

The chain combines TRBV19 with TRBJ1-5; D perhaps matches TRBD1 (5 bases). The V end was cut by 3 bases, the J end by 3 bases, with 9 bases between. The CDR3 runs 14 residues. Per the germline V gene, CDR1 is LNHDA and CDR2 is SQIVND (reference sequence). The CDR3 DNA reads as TGTGCCAGTAGTATCGACAGTTACAATCAGCCCCAGCATTTT. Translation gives CASSIDSYNQPQHF. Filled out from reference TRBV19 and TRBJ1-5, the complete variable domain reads DGGITQSPKYLFRKEGQNVTLSCEQNLNHDAMYWYRQDPGQGLRLIYYSQIVNDFQKGDIAEGYSVSREKKESFPLTVTSAQKNPTAFYLCASSIDSYNQPQHFGDGTRLSIL.

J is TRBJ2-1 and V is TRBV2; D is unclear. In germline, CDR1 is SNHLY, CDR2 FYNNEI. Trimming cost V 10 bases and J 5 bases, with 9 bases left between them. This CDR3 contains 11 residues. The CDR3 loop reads CANTKNNEQFF. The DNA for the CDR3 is TGTGCCAACACAAAGAACAATGAGCAGTTCTTC.

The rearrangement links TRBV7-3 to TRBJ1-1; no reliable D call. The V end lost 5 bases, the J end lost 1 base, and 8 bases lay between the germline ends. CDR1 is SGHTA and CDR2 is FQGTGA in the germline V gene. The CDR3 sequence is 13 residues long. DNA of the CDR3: TGTGCCAGCAGCCCTCAAGGGAACACTGAAGCTTTCTTT. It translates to CASSPQGNTEAFF.

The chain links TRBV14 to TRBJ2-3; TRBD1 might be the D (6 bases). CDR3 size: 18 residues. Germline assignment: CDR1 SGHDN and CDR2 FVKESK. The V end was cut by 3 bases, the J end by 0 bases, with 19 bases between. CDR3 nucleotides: TGTGCCAGCAGCCAGGGATCCCAGGGGACACTCAGCACAGATACGCAGTATTTT. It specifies CASSQGSQGTLSTDTQYF.

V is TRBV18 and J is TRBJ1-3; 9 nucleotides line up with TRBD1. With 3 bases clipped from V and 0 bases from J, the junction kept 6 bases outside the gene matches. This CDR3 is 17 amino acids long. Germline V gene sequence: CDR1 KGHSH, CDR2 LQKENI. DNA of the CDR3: TGTGCCAGCTCACCTTGGGACAGGGAAGTCTCTGGAAACACCATATATTTT. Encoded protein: CASSPWDREVSGNTIYF. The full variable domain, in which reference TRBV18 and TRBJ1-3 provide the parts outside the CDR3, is NAGVMQNPRHLVRRRGQEARLRCSPMKGHSHVYWYRQLPEEGLKFMVYLQKENIIDESGMPKERFSAEFPKEGPSILRIQQVVRGDSAAYFCASSPWDREVSGNTIYFGEGSWLTVV.

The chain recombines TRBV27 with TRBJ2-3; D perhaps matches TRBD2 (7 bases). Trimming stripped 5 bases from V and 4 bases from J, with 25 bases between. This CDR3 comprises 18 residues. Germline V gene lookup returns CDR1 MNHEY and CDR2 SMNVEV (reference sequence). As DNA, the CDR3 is TGTGCCAGCAGTCCGAGGGGGATAGGGGGAGGGCCGTCAGATACGCAGTATTTT. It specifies CASSPRGIGGGPSDTQYF.